At least ten counts were recorded for the clone carrying this T cell receptor (beta chain). Its matching antigen is unknown. This entry is derived from a study of CD8 T cells in ankylosing spondylitis. Study-level points and caveats: Seemingly characteristic of ankylosing spondylitis blood was a TCR beta motif consisting of 7 or 8 highly homologous variants.

One entry per CDR3 protein, called by TCRdb with MiXCR from the 5' RACE reads. This table has around 130,000 distinct CDR3 sequences, roughly 15% appearing once. In germline, CDR1 is SGHRS, CDR2 YFSETQ. The V segment lost 0 bases and the J segment 4 bases; nucleotides outside the gene matches: 1. The CDR3 runs to 14 residues. The clonotype comes from a female donor with ankylosing spondylitis or in good health (not recorded which). The genes are TRBV5-1 and TRBJ2-5; TRBD2 matches 9 bases. Material: blood, either unsorted or a sorted T cell fraction (not recorded which). CDR3 in DNA: TGCGCCAGCAGCTTGGGAGCGGGGGGAGAGACCCAGTACTTC. This codes for CASSLGAGGETQYF.